What follows are 6 T cell receptor beta chains derived from one specimen sequenced in a study of vaccination and CD4 T cells after COVID-19. The treatment denotes: approximately 10-day PBMC culture with coronavirus spike peptide pools or control peptides (ViraFEST assay). For these receptors, no antigen is known. An Oncomine TCR Beta short-read assay was used to sequence the DNA from cultured CD4+ T cells. TCRdb reprocessed the PCR reads with MiXCR, giving one entry per CDR3 protein. The sample lists roughly 15,000 distinct CDR3 sequences, around 72% occurring once. Sequencing was carried out using CD4+ T cells from blood, cultured in vitro. The receptors were gathered from a human donor who had recovered from COVID-19.

V is TRBV20-1 and J is TRBJ2-2; TRBD1 is a possible D gene (6 bases). V was shortened by 1 base and J by 6 bases, with 18 bases between the two germline ends. CDR1 and CDR2 (germline): DFQATT, SNEGSKA (reference sequence). The CDR3 extends over 16 amino acids. The CDR3 loop reads CSARGGLGGGPGELFF. CDR3 nucleotide sequence: TGCAGTGCTAGAGGTGGTCTAGGGGGTGGGCCCGGGGAGCTGTTTTTT.

V usage is TRBV5-1 and J usage is TRBJ2-1; the D gene is possibly TRBD1 (6 bases). This CDR3 is 13 amino acids long. Trimming stripped 0 bases from V and 7 bases from J, with 8 bases between. Per germline, CDR1 SGHRS and CDR2 YFSETQ. CDR3 amino acids: CASSLGQVNEQFF. In DNA, the CDR3 is TGCGCCAGCAGCTTGGGACAGGTTAATGAGCAGTTCTTC.

This clonotype was seen a handful of times. The rearrangement joins TRBV20-1 to TRBJ1-5; 9 bases align to TRBD1. V lost 1 base, J lost 4 bases, and 2 bases stayed unmatched. This CDR3 has 14 amino acids. Per the germline V gene, CDR1 is DFQATT and CDR2 is SNEGSKA (reference sequence). In DNA, the CDR3 is TGCAGTGCTAGAGTCGGGACAGGGAATCAGCCCCAGCATTTT. Protein product: CSARVGTGNQPQHF.

The V call is TRBV6-2 or TRBV6-3, the J call TRBJ2-7, with 10 positions matching TRBD1. With 5 bases clipped from V and 3 bases from J, the junction kept 4 bases outside the gene matches. Germline V gene sequence: CDR1 MNHEY, CDR2 SVGEGT. The CDR3 contains 14 residues. The CDR3 here is CASSRTGGSYEQYF. For the CDR3, the DNA is TGTGCCAGCAGTCGGACAGGGGGAAGCTACGAGCAGTACTTC.

The CDR3 loop reads CSARTGQGSYEQYF. Written as DNA, the CDR3 is TGCAGTGCCCGGACCGGACAGGGGTCCTACGAGCAGTACTTC. V and J are TRBV20-1 and TRBJ2-7; 9 bases fit TRBD1. V was clipped by 6 bases and J by 1 base; unmatched bases: 7. The CDR3 totals 14 residues. Germline loops: CDR1 DFQATT, CDR2 SNEGSKA (reference sequence).

This chain uses TRBV6-1 with TRBJ2-1, with D hard to call. Trimming stripped 6 bases from V and 15 bases from J, with 18 bases between. The CDR3 length is 12 residues. From germline, CDR1 is MNHNS and CDR2 SASEGT. CDR3 nucleotides: TGTGCCAGCAGAAACCCCGGCCCAGATCCGTTCTTC. Protein product: CASRNPGPDPFF.